These 24 T cell receptor beta chains came from one sample sequenced in a study of shared clonotypes between healthy human individuals. Only in-frame clones appear in the TCRdb table, and some are missing; sequencing was by immunoSEQ multiplex PCR. The data show under 2,500,000 clones, with about 94% seen just once and 0.1% to 0.15% held by the top ten. The source material was naive CD4+ T cells sorted from blood. Subset defined: CD45RA+ positively selected. The origin of the receptors is a man aged 18 to 30 in good health.

The chain uses TRBV7-8 and TRBJ2-7; TRBD1 aligns across 7 bases. Germline CDR1 is SGHVS and CDR2 is FQNEAQ. Unmatched junction bases numbered 4, after V lost 0 bases and J lost 2 bases. The length of the CDR3 is 15 residues. The CDR3 DNA is TGTGCCAGCAGCTTAGCCAGGGGGTGGGCCTACGAGCAGTACTTC. Translating it yields CASSLARGWAYEQYF. Drawing the rest from reference TRBV7-8 and TRBJ2-7, the complete variable domain is GAGVSQSPRYKVAKRGQDVALRCDPISGHVSLFWYQQALGQGPEFLTYFQNEAQLDKSGLPSDRFFAERPEGSVSTLKIQRTQQEDSAVYLCASSLARGWAYEQYFGPGTRLTVT.

The V call is TRBV7-3, the J call TRBJ2-5; TRBD2 might be the D (6 bases). Trimming left V 5 bases short and J 2 bases short, with 15 bases between. This CDR3 is built from 15 residues. Germline V gene data show CDR1 as SGHTA and CDR2 as FQGTGA. The CDR3 region is CASSQNAGGQETQYF. The CDR3 nucleotides read TGTGCCAGCAGCCAGAATGCCGGGGGACAAGAGACCCAGTACTTC.

The DNA for the CDR3 is TGTGCCAGCAGCGTAGATCAGGGGGAGGACTACACCTTC. This gives the protein CASSVDQGEDYTF. The chain uses TRBV9 and TRBJ1-2; 7 bases match TRBD1. V lost 0 bases, J lost 10 bases, and 6 bases stayed unmatched. CDR1 is SGDLS and CDR2 is YYNGEE in the germline V gene. The CDR3 runs to 13 residues.

The chain has TRBV7-2 and TRBJ1-4; weak D call: TRBD1 (6 bases). This CDR3 comprises 15 residues. Looked up from germline, CDR1 is SGHTA and CDR2 is FQGNSA. Between the trimmed V and J ends, which lost 1 base and 10 bases, there was a span of 16 bases. The CDR3 DNA sequence: TGTGCCAGCAGCTTAGATTCCCTTGGAGGGGGAAAACTGTTTTTT. This translates into CASSLDSLGGGKLFF.

This chain connects TRBV5-4 to TRBJ2-2, with D maybe TRBD2 (6 bases). Germline CDR1 is SGHNT and CDR2 is YYREEE (reference sequence). Deletions cut 4 bases from V and 6 bases from J, with 10 bases between. CDR3 length: 13 amino acids. CDR3 sequence (DNA): TGTGCCAGCAGCGTACGGGAGTCCGGGGAGCTGTTTTTT. This sequence encodes CASSVRESGELFF.

J is TRBJ1-4 and V is TRBV7-9; TRBD1 might be the D (5 bases). CDR1 and CDR2 from the germline V gene are SEHNR and FQNEAQ (reference sequence). CDR3 length: 16 residues. The germline V and J ends were trimmed by 0 bases and 4 bases, with 12 bases remaining between them. In DNA, the CDR3 is TGTGCCAGCAGCTTAGCAGGGACCCGGGGTAATGAAAAACTGTTTTTT. This codes for CASSLAGTRGNEKLFF. Combining the CDR3 with reference TRBV7-9 and TRBJ1-4 gives the whole variable domain DTGVSQNPRHKITKRGQNVTFRCDPISEHNRLYWYRQTLGQGPEFLTYFQNEAQLEKSRLLSDRFSAERPKGSFSTLEIQRTEQGDSAMYLCASSLAGTRGNEKLFFGSGTQLSVL.

The genes are TRBV6-1 and TRBJ2-4, with 8 positions matching TRBD2. This CDR3 contains 15 residues. Germline CDR1 is MNHNS and CDR2 is SASEGT. With 0 bases clipped from V and 9 bases from J, the junction kept 7 bases outside the gene matches. CDR3 in amino acids: CASSEAGTSLGIQYF. Written as DNA, the CDR3 is TGTGCCAGCAGTGAAGCCGGGACTAGTCTAGGCATTCAGTACTTC.

This chain joins TRBV10-3 and TRBJ2-5, with a possible D match to TRBD2 (5 bases). In germline, CDR1 is ENHRY, CDR2 SYGVKD. The CDR3 sequence is 13 residues long. Between the trimmed V and J ends, which lost 7 bases and 2 bases, there was a span of 11 bases. The CDR3 reads CAITEGSQETQYF. DNA of the CDR3: TGTGCCATCACCGAGGGATCGCAAGAGACCCAGTACTTC.

This chain connects TRBV30 to TRBJ2-7; 9 bases are a match to TRBD1. Losses at the gene ends were 4 bases for V and 3 bases for J; bases not matched to a gene: 10. The CDR3 runs 15 residues. Germline V gives CDR1 GTSNPN, CDR2 SVGIG (reference sequence). The DNA of the CDR3 is TGTGCCTGGATTATGGGACAGGGAGCTCTCTACGAGCAGTACTTC. Its translation: CAWIMGQGALYEQYF.

The chain joins TRBV27 to TRBJ1-1; TRBD1 is a possible D gene (6 bases). Germline CDR1 and CDR2: MNHEY and SMNVEV (reference sequence). The CDR3 extends over 14 amino acids. V lost 2 bases and J 5 bases, leaving 12 bases between the germline ends. The CDR3 DNA follows: TGTGCCAGCAGTTTACGGGCAGGGGCGACTGAAGCTTTCTTT. Translating gives CASSLRAGATEAFF.

The chain uses TRBV5-5 and TRBJ1-2; D is unclear. Germline V lookup: CDR1 SGHKS, CDR2 YYEKEE (reference sequence). The V end was cut by 3 bases, the J end by 2 bases, with 8 bases between. The CDR3 extends over 13 amino acids. As DNA, the CDR3 is TGTGCCAGCAGCTCAGGATCGAACTATGGCTACACCTTC. It translates to CASSSGSNYGYTF. Full variable domain (rest looked up from reference TRBV5-5 and TRBJ1-2): DAGVTQSPTHLIKTRGQQVTLRCSPISGHKSVSWYQQVLGQGPQFIFQYYEKEERGRGNFPDRFSARQFPNYSSELNVNALLLGDSALYLCASSSGSNYGYTFGSGTRLTVV.

Here the CDR3 DNA reads TGCGCCAGCAGCTTGGTAGGTTCCGGAAGCTTTGAAAAACTGTTTTTT. The encoded protein is CASSLVGSGSFEKLFF. V gene TRBV5-1 combines with J gene TRBJ1-4; D gene unclear. CDR1 is SGHRS, CDR2 YFSETQ, per germline. The CDR3 totals 16 residues. Between the trimmed V and J ends, which lost 0 bases and 7 bases, there was a span of 16 bases.

The genes are TRBV30 and TRBJ1-1; D is unclear. The CDR3 covers 13 residues. Per the germline V gene, CDR1 is GTSNPN and CDR2 is SVGIG (reference sequence). The germline V and J ends were trimmed by 1 base and 4 bases, with 10 bases remaining between them. CDR3 sequence (DNA): TGTGCCTGGAGTGGCAAGTTAGTCACTGAAGCTTTCTTT. Its protein product is CAWSGKLVTEAFF.

The V and J genes are TRBV2 and TRBJ2-7; 13 bases map to TRBD2. Trimming at V came to 6 bases and at J to 4 bases, leaving 6 bases not matched to a gene. Germline V gene sequence: CDR1 SNHLY, CDR2 FYNNEI. This CDR3 has 15 residues. For the CDR3, the DNA is TGTGCCAGCAGAGGAAGACTAGCGGGGGGTTACGAGCAGTACTTC. Protein: CASRGRLAGGYEQYF.

This chain joins TRBV28 and TRBJ2-7; tentative D call: TRBD2 (6 bases). Germline lookup yields CDR1 MDHEN and CDR2 SYDVKM. This CDR3 comprises 14 residues. V lost 5 bases and J 5 bases, leaving 16 bases between the germline ends. This chain's CDR3 is CASSVRQGRNEQYF. DNA of the CDR3: TGTGCCAGCAGTGTACGACAAGGGAGGAACGAGCAGTACTTC.

V usage is TRBV18 and J usage is TRBJ1-5, with TRBD1 identical over 12 bases. CDR1 and CDR2 (germline): KGHSH, LQKENI. V dropped 3 bases and J dropped 10; count of bases not matched to a gene: 4. This CDR3 has 14 amino acids. The CDR3 sequence: CASSPGQGAGPQHF. CDR3 sequence (DNA): TGTGCCAGCTCACCGGGACAGGGGGCCGGCCCCCAGCATTTT.

Details on this clone: A read error may produce the germline difference seen at one junction end. This rearrangement joins TRBV11-2 to TRBJ1-4; D gene ambiguous. There are 14 residues in the CDR3. Looked up from germline, CDR1 is SGHAT and CDR2 is FQNNGV. CDR3 nucleotide sequence: TGTGCCAGCAGCTTCTTCACCGGACCGGCCGGTATTCGATTT. This sequence encodes CASSFFTGPAGIRF.

The chain is built from TRBV27 and TRBJ2-1; D possibly corresponds to TRBD2 (6 bases). Germline-derived CDR1 and CDR2 are MNHEY and SMNVEV (reference sequence). V was clipped by 9 bases and J by 3 bases, with 15 bases between them. The CDR3 spans 14 residues. CDR3 loop: CASSRDFYYNEQFF. The CDR3 coding sequence is TGTGCCAGTTCAAGGGACTTTTACTACAATGAGCAGTTCTTC.

The chain uses TRBV9 and TRBJ2-2; D is ambiguous. CDR1 is SGDLS and CDR2 is YYNGEE in the germline V gene. Trimming removed 2 bases at V and 1 base at J, with 9 bases between. The CDR3 is 15 residues long. Here the CDR3 reads CASSVRNQNTGELFF. The CDR3, as DNA: TGTGCCAGCAGCGTTCGGAACCAGAACACCGGGGAGCTGTTTTTT.

This chain joins TRBV6-1 and TRBJ2-3, with 10 bases aligning to TRBD2. With 2 bases clipped from V and 3 bases from J, the junction kept 5 bases outside the gene matches. The length of the CDR3 is 16 residues. The germline V gene encodes CDR1 MNHNS and CDR2 SASEGT. The CDR3 protein is CASSEQVSGRTDTQYF. CDR3 DNA: TGTGCCAGCAGTGAACAGGTTAGCGGGAGGACAGATACGCAGTATTTT.

The table lists this clone with a count of one. V gene TRBV11-2 combines with J gene TRBJ2-7; weak D call: TRBD1 (5 bases). This CDR3 is 18 amino acids long. The V gene's germline CDR1 is SGHAT and CDR2 FQNNGV. Trimming left V 0 bases short and J 4 bases short, with 22 bases between. CDR3 coding DNA: TGTGCCAGCAGCTTAGACCCACCTTTCACAACGACAGAATACGAGCAGTACTTC. Translation: CASSLDPPFTTTEYEQYF.

V is TRBV5-1 and J is TRBJ2-2, with D possibly TRBD1 on 6 matching bases. Germline loops: CDR1 SGHRS, CDR2 YFSETQ. This CDR3 region has 16 residues. Trimming stripped 4 bases from V and 4 bases from J, with 17 bases between. The CDR3 loop reads CASSGTTGVLTGELFF. CDR3 coding DNA: TGCGCCAGCAGCGGAACGACAGGCGTACTCACCGGGGAGCTGTTTTTT.

The genes are TRBV29-1 and TRBJ2-7, with TRBD1 matching 10 bases. V lost 6 bases to trimming and J lost 6 bases; unmatched junction nucleotides: 5. The CDR3 contains 12 residues. Germline-derived CDR1 and CDR2 are SQVTM and ANQGSEA. CDR3 DNA: TGCAGCGTCGACAGGGGGCTGGGCGAGCAGTACTTC. It specifies CSVDRGLGEQYF.

The chain has TRBV9 and TRBJ2-3; TRBD2 matches 9 bases. V dropped 1 base and J dropped 5; count of bases not matched to a gene: 8. The CDR3 has 16 residues. Germline V gene data show CDR1 as SGDLS and CDR2 as YYNGEE. This CDR3 is CASSVFLAGFIDTQYF. The CDR3 bases are TGTGCCAGCAGCGTATTCCTAGCGGGATTTATAGATACGCAGTATTTT. The full variable domain, in which reference TRBV9 and TRBJ2-3 provide the parts outside the CDR3, is DSGVTQTPKHLITATGQRVTLRCSPRSGDLSVYWYQQSLDQGLQFLIQYYNGEERAKGNILERFSAQQFPDLHSELNLSSLELGDSALYFCASSVFLAGFIDTQYFGPGTRLTVL.